Following are 17 T cell receptor beta chains from one sample sequenced in a study of TIL therapy for anti-PD-1-resistant metastatic lung cancer. Time point reported: pre-treatment sample, taken before nivolumab and TIL therapy. This was the immunoSEQ v3 assay. Only in-frame clones appear in the TCRdb table, and some are missing; sequencing was by immunoSEQ multiplex PCR. The sample consists of approximately 12,000 clones, 80% of them appearing once. Sequencing was performed on blood, taken at baseline. The receptors were sampled from a person between 25 and 79 years old with non-small cell lung cancer.

This clone was observed once. The chain recombines TRBV23-1 with TRBJ2-6, with TRBD1 as a possible D gene (5 bases). TRBV23-1 is an ORF; its function is uncertain. The length of the CDR3 is 15 residues. Trimming cost V 6 bases and J 0 bases, with 9 bases left between them. CDR3 protein: CASSPGLSGANVLTF. CDR3 sequence (DNA): TGCGCCAGCAGCCCAGGGCTCTCTGGGGCCAACGTCCTGACTTTC.

The chain recombines TRBV6-1 with TRBJ2-1, with 10 nucleotides matching TRBD2. The germline CDR1 and CDR2 sequences are MNHNS and SASEGT. CDR3 size: 16 residues. The V segment lost 1 base and the J segment 10 bases; nucleotides outside the gene matches: 10. The CDR3: CASSEVPRTSGLEQFF. The CDR3 nucleotides are TGTGCCAGCAGTGAAGTTCCCCGGACTAGCGGCCTGGAGCAGTTCTTC.

The chain recombines TRBV10-3 with TRBJ1-1; weak D call: TRBD1 (6 bases). Germline CDR1 and CDR2: ENHRY and SYGVKD. Trimming stripped 7 bases from V and 0 bases from J, with 9 bases between. The CDR3 loop spans 13 amino acids. Written as DNA, the CDR3 is TGTGCCATCACAGGACAGCTGAACACTGAAGCTTTCTTT. Translating gives CAITGQLNTEAFF.

By its share, this clone is medium-sized. The gene calls are TRBV10-2 and TRBJ2-7; 8 bases are shared with TRBD2. The CDR3 sequence is 13 residues long. CDR1 and CDR2 from the germline V gene are WSHSY and SAAADI. The CDR3 region is CATLSAGDHEQYF. The CDR3 DNA reads TGCGCTACACTTTCAGCGGGAGACCACGAGCAGTACTTC.

This clone was detected a few times. The rearrangement links TRBV11-2 to TRBJ2-2; possible D gene TRBD1, 5 bases. Looked up from germline, CDR1 is SGHAT and CDR2 is FQNNGV. The V end lost 0 bases, the J end lost 5 bases, and 7 bases lay between the germline ends. The CDR3 has 14 residues. CDR3: CASSLETDTGELFF. DNA for the CDR3: TGTGCCAGCAGCTTAGAGACAGATACCGGGGAGCTGTTTTTT.

The chain carries TRBV7-3 and TRBJ2-5; possibly TRBD2 for D (5 bases). V lost 5 bases, J lost 5 bases, and 18 bases lay in between. The germline V gene encodes CDR1 SGHTA and CDR2 FQGTGA. The length of the CDR3 is 15 residues. The CDR3 nucleotides are TGTGCCAGCAGCGGAGGATCGGGCCCCGCGGAGACCCAGTACTTC. Its protein is CASSGGSGPAETQYF.

The chain recombines TRBV7-9 with TRBJ2-5; no clear D gene. The CDR3 length is 13 residues. V was clipped by 3 bases and J by 1 base, with 6 bases between them. Germline V gene data show CDR1 as SEHNR and CDR2 as FQNEAQ (reference sequence). The DNA for the CDR3 is TGTGCCAGCAGCTTCGGTAGCCAAGAGACCCAGTACTTC. It translates to CASSFGSQETQYF. Based on the CDR3 plus reference TRBV7-9 and TRBJ2-5, the full variable domain is DTGVSQNPRHKITKRGQNVTFRCDPISEHNRLYWYRQTLGQGPEFLTYFQNEAQLEKSRLLSDRFSAERPKGSFSTLEIQRTEQGDSAMYLCASSFGSQETQYFGPGTRLLVL.

The chain is built from TRBV11-3 and TRBJ2-1; 7 bases line up with TRBD2. The CDR3 totals 15 residues. Germline V gene lookup returns CDR1 SGHNT and CDR2 YENEEA. Losses at the gene ends were 5 bases for V and 3 bases for J; bases not matched to a gene: 7. CDR3 residues: CASSPAGTIYNEQFF. For the CDR3, the DNA is TGTGCCAGCAGCCCCGCCGGGACTATCTACAATGAGCAGTTCTTC.

J is TRBJ1-2 and V is TRBV6-1, with D perhaps matching TRBD1 (5 bases). V was cut by 8 bases and J by 5 bases, with 18 bases left in between. The length of the CDR3 is 14 residues. Per the germline V gene, CDR1 is MNHNS and CDR2 is SASEGT. The CDR3 loop is CASYREGSGYGYTF. The CDR3 DNA follows: TGTGCCAGCTATAGGGAGGGGTCTGGGTATGGCTACACCTTC.

The V and J genes are TRBV9 and TRBJ1-2, with D unclear. The germline V and J ends were trimmed by 3 bases and 0 bases, with 12 bases remaining between them. This CDR3 is 15 amino acids long. Germline values: CDR1 SGDLS, CDR2 YYNGEE. The CDR3, as DNA: TGTGCCAGCAGCGCCCTTGGGGTCGCTAACTATGGCTACACCTTC. It encodes CASSALGVANYGYTF.

The rearrangement uses TRBV7-2 and TRBJ2-5, with 16 bases fitting TRBD2. The V gene end was trimmed by 0 bases and the J gene end by 6 bases; junction bases not matched to a gene: 7. This CDR3 region has 18 residues. Germline V gene sequence: CDR1 SGHTA, CDR2 FQGNSA. CDR3 nucleotide sequence: TGTGCCAGCAGCTTAGCCCGGGGACTAGCGGGAGGGGCGAAGACCCAGTACTTC. Its protein is CASSLARGLAGGAKTQYF.

This clone turned up a few times. This chain links TRBV4-1 with TRBJ2-7; 11 nucleotides match TRBD2. Trimming took 1 base from V and 6 from J; bases not matched to a gene: 8. The germline gives CDR1 MGHRA, CDR2 YSYEKL. CDR3 length: 16 residues. In nucleotides, the CDR3 is TGCGCCAGCAGCCAAGGGCCAACTAGCGGGAGTCGCGAGCAGTACTTC. The encoded protein is CASSQGPTSGSREQYF.

This clone has just one count. V is TRBV6-1 and J is TRBJ2-3; D possibly corresponds to TRBD1 (5 bases). Trimming removed 6 bases at V and 2 bases at J, with 12 bases between. Germline V gives CDR1 MNHNS, CDR2 SASEGT. There are 14 residues in the CDR3. The CDR3: CASRPQGYTDTQYF. The DNA for the CDR3 is TGTGCCAGCAGACCCCAGGGATACACAGATACGCAGTATTTT.

CDR3 DNA: TGTGCCAGCAGCTTAGCCTTAGCGGGAGGAAGAAACACCGGGGAGCTGTTTTTT. Its translation is CASSLALAGGRNTGELFF. The J gene is TRBJ2-2, the V gene TRBV7-9, with 10 bases matching TRBD2. The CDR3 has 18 amino acids. CDR1 is SEHNR and CDR2 is FQNEAQ in the germline V gene (reference sequence). Trimming at V came to 0 bases and at J to 2 bases, leaving 6 bases not matched to a gene. The variable domain in full, with the rest retrieved from reference TRBV7-9 and TRBJ2-2, is DTGVSQNPRHKITKRGQNVTFRCDPISEHNRLYWYRQTLGQGPEFLTYFQNEAQLEKSRLLSDRFSAERPKGSFSTLEIQRTEQGDSAMYLCASSLALAGGRNTGELFFGEGSRLTVL.

This chain links TRBV6-5 with TRBJ2-7, with no clear D. Germline V CDR1 and CDR2: MNHEY, SVGAGI. The CDR3 has 11 amino acids. V was trimmed by 8 bases and J by 12 bases, leaving 17 bases between them. The CDR3 spells CASGSLGRLYF. The CDR3 DNA sequence: TGTGCCAGCGGCTCGTTGGGCCGACTGTACTTC.

DNA for the CDR3: TGTGCCAGCAGCTTTTACGCAGGAGACTATGGCTACACCTTC. This sequence encodes CASSFYAGDYGYTF. The chain is built from TRBV5-8 and TRBJ1-2; D gene ambiguous. CDR3 size: 14 residues. Germline CDR1 is SGHTS and CDR2 is YDEGEE. Between the trimmed V and J ends, which lost 2 bases and 3 bases, there was a span of 11 bases.

The rearrangement uses TRBV19 and TRBJ2-7; 8 bases map to TRBD1. The germline gives CDR1 LNHDA, CDR2 SQIVND (reference sequence). The J segment lost 3 bases and the V segment lost 6 bases, leaving 7 bases of the junction unmatched. The CDR3 is 14 residues long. The CDR3 sequence is CASSSGQGGYEQYF. Written as DNA, the CDR3 is TGTGCCAGTAGCAGCGGACAGGGAGGCTACGAGCAGTACTTC.